This T cell receptor beta chain is from a study of T cell repertoires in cytomegalovirus infection (dated by TCRdb to about 2019). At the level of the whole study: Donor HLA type was relevant to the analysis, as public TCR beta signatures indicated carriage of CMV infection together with the matching HLA type.

Study-wide conclusions, independent of this receptor: In the ex vivo response, HLA-C-restricted CMV-specific TCR beta clonotypes were dominant, and in two of eight donors the single most frequent clonotype came from this HLA-C-restricted group. Carriers of CMV infection plus the relevant HLA type were discriminated by the cumulative frequency of public TCR beta family members in the study cohort and in an independent 352-donor cohort.

Deletion took 5 bases off V and 3 bases off J, with a span of 17 bases between the germline ends. From the germline V gene, CDR1 is MDHEN and CDR2 is SYDVKM. Its CDR3 holds 16 amino acids, cysteine through phenylalanine. Just the 48-base CDR3 DNA is kept, in frame starting at base 1. Reads for this sample came from an Illumina HiSeq 1500. The public reads were run again by TCRdb, first through fastp at Q25 and then through MiXCR, and only productive beta chains were kept. CDR3 protein duplicates are merged, each entry listing the most common genes and DNA. This sample has over 250,000 distinct CDR3 sequences in its table, and roughly 25% of those were observed once. The ten largest account for approximately 15% of the sample. About this clonotype itself: Its antigen is not yet known. Base quality data are lacking; no much larger clone is found one base away.

The TCR originated in a human donor in good health (CMV status not recorded). Some clones in this sample may be carry-over from other donors' samples. This chain joins TRBV28 to TRBJ2-1; TRBD1 could be the D gene, as 8 bases match. The sequenced sample was PBMCs. The CDR3 loop reads CASSPHNRGGYNEQFF. The nucleotide sequence is TGTGCCAGCAGTCCCCATAACAGGGGGGGCTACAATGAGCAGTTCTTC. Beyond the CDR3, the reference TRBV28 and TRBJ2-1 genes provide the residues; the full variable domain reads: DVKVTQSSRYLVKRTGEKVFLECVQDMDHENMFWYRQDPGLGLRLIYFSYDVKMKEKGDIPEGYSVSREKKERFSLILESASTNQTSMYLCASSPHNRGGYNEQFFGPGTRLTVL.